The 6 T cell receptor beta chains reported below all come from one sample, sequenced in a study of T cell responses to AZD1222 COVID-19 vaccine. Some clones are missing from TCRdb's copy, which holds only in-frame ones; the method was immunoSEQ multiplex PCR. The repertoire holds about 140,000 clones, with just over 90% as singletons. The input for sequencing was peripheral blood, taken on day 0 of MenACWY control vaccination. The receptor set was obtained from an adult in good health.

The CDR3 reads CASSAGGHQETQYF. CDR3 coding DNA: TGTGCCAGCAGCGCGGGCGGGCACCAAGAGACCCAGTACTTC. This chain uses TRBV9 with TRBJ2-5, with D maybe TRBD2 (5 bases). Looked up from germline, CDR1 is SGDLS and CDR2 is YYNGEE. Trimming took off 3 bases at V and 0 bases at J, with 9 bases between the two ends. This CDR3 has 14 amino acids.

The V and J genes are TRBV3-1 (or the pseudogene TRBV3-2) and TRBJ2-1, with TRBD2 matching over 13 bases. CDR3 length equals 16 residues. Trimming cost V 4 bases and J 12 bases; bases outside gene matches: 12. In germline, CDR1 is LGHDT, CDR2 YNNKEL (reference sequence). Written as DNA, the CDR3 is TGTGCCAGCAGCCCTCCGGGACTAGCGGGGTTAAACGGGCAGTTCTTC. Translating gives CASSPPGLAGLNGQFF.

The rearrangement links TRBV2 to TRBJ2-1, with 9 bases matching TRBD1. Looked up from germline, CDR1 is SNHLY and CDR2 is FYNNEI. J lost 4 bases, V lost 3 bases, and 4 bases had no gene match. This CDR3 contains 15 residues. Here the CDR3 reads CASSERGTGYNEQFF. As DNA, the CDR3 is TGTGCCAGCAGTGAGAGGGGGACAGGGTACAATGAGCAGTTCTTC.

This sequence joins TRBV4-3 and TRBJ1-3; a possible D gene is TRBD1 (5 bases). The germline V and J ends were trimmed by 0 bases and 0 bases, with 15 bases remaining between them. The CDR3 has 18 amino acids. The germline CDR1 and CDR2 sequences are LGHNA and YSLEER. The CDR3 DNA follows: TGCGCCAGCAGCCAAGATTGGGGCGACAGACCCTCTGGAAACACCATATATTTT. It is translated as CASSQDWGDRPSGNTIYF.

The rearrangement joins TRBV7-2 to TRBJ1-2; D uncertain. This CDR3 has 15 residues. Trimming removed 5 bases at V and 6 bases at J, with 19 bases between. CDR1 SGHTA and CDR2 FQGNSA come from the germline V gene. The CDR3 sequence is CASSRPGIFENGYTF. CDR3 bases: TGTGCCAGCAGCCGTCCCGGGATATTTGAGAATGGCTACACCTTC.

The V call is TRBV28, the J call TRBJ1-1; D is ambiguous. The germline V and J ends were trimmed by 3 bases and 5 bases, with 13 bases remaining between them. The CDR3 extends over 14 amino acids. Germline CDR1 MDHEN, CDR2 SYDVKM. The DNA for the CDR3 is TGTGCCAGCAGTTTTGGTAGGGAGTTTACTGAAGCTTTCTTT. Its protein product is CASSFGREFTEAFF.